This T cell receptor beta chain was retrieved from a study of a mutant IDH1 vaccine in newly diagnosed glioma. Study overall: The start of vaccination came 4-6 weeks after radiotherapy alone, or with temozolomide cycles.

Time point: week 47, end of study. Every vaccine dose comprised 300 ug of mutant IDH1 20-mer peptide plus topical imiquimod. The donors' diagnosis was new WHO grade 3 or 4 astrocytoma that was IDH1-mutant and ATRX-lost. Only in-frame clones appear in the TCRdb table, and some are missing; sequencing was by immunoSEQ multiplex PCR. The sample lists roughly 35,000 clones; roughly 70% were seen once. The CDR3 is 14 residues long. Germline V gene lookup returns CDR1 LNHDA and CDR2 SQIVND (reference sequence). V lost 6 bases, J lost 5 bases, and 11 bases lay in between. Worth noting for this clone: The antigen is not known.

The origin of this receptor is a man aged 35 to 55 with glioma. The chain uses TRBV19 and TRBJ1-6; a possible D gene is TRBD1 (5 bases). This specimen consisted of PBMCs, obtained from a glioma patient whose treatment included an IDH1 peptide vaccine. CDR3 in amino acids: CASSLRENNSPLHF. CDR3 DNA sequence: TGTGCCAGTAGCCTCAGGGAGAATAATTCACCCCTCCACTTT.